A single sample gave rise to the 2 T cell receptor beta chains below, sequenced in a study of graft-versus-host responses after intestinal transplantation. Measured with immunoSEQ multiplex PCR; TCRdb has only the in-frame clones, and not every one. The table records tens of thousands of clones, over 35% of them present only once. Plates contained 200,000 CFSE-labeled responder cells and 200,000 irradiated, violet-dye-labeled stimulator cells. The sample here was alloreactive CD8+ T cells from a mixed lymphocyte reaction culture, taken before transplantation. Specified subset: CFSE-low proliferating T cells sorted from roughly six-day pre-transplant mixed lymphocyte reaction (GvH or HvG direction). The receptors were sampled from a human patient who was an organ donor for intestinal transplantation.

The chain uses TRBV28 and TRBJ2-7; maybe TRBD2 (5 bases). The CDR3 consists of 19 residues. Trimming stripped 6 bases from V and 2 bases from J, with 29 bases between. Germline CDR1 MDHEN, CDR2 SYDVKM. CDR3 sequence: CASSLRVVVGFGPAYEQYF. The CDR3 DNA reads TGTGCCAGCAGCCTGAGGGTTGTTGTGGGGTTCGGCCCGGCCTACGAGCAGTACTTC. Supplemented by reference TRBV28 and TRBJ2-7, the full variable domain reads DVKVTQSSRYLVKRTGEKVFLECVQDMDHENMFWYRQDPGLGLRLIYFSYDVKMKEKGDIPEGYSVSREKKERFSLILESASTNQTSMYLCASSLRVVVGFGPAYEQYFGPGTRLTVT.

CDR3 sequence (DNA): TGTGCCAGCAGTTTCGGCGGGAGGGGGACAGATACGCAGTATTTT. Protein sequence: CASSFGGRGTDTQYF. V and J are TRBV27 and TRBJ2-3; TRBD2 aligns across 9 bases. V gave up 3 bases and J gave up 3 bases; unmatched junction bases: 4. Germline V gene data show CDR1 as MNHEY and CDR2 as SMNVEV (reference sequence). This CDR3 contains 15 residues.